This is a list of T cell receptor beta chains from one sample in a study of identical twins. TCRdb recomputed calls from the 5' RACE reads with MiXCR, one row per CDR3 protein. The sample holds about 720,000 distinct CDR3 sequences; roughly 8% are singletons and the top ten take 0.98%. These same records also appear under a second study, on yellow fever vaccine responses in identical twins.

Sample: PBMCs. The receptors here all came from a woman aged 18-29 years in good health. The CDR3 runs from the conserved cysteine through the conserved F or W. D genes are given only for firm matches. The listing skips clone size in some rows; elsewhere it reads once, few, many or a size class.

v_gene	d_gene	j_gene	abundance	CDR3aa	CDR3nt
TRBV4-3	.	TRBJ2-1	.	CASSTLLGGPNEQFF	TGCGCCAGCAGCACACTGTTGGGGGGGCCCAATGAGCAGTTCTTC
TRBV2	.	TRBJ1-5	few	CASSERGGRLQPQHF	TGTGCCAGCAGTGAAAGGGGGGGGCGTCTGCAGCCCCAGCATTTT
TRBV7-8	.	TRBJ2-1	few	CASSLVPHYNEQFF	TGTGCCAGCAGCTTAGTTCCCCATTACAATGAGCAGTTCTTC
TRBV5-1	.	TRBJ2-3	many	CASSLIIRGTDTQYF	TGCGCCAGCAGCTTGATCATTCGGGGCACAGATACGCAGTATTTT
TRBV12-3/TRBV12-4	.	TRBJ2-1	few	CASSPGGGNDNEQFF	TGTGCCAGCAGCCCCGGCGGCGGCAATGACAATGAGCAGTTCTTC
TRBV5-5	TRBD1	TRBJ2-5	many	CASRDRGGETQYF	TGTGCCAGTCGGGACAGGGGAGGAGAGACCCAGTACTTC
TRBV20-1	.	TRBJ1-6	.	CSARGAAGPLHF	TGCAGTGCTAGAGGGGCGGCGGGACCCCTCCACTTT
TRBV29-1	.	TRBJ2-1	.	CSVDKAGFRSEQFF	TGCAGCGTTGATAAAGCAGGGTTTAGATCTGAGCAGTTCTTC
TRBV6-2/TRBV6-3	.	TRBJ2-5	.	CASSYIELGTQYF	TGTGCCAGCAGTTACATCGAGCTAGGGACCCAGTACTTC
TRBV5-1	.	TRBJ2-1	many	CASSLGREYNEQFF	TGCGCCAGCAGCTTGGGCAGGGAATACAATGAGCAGTTCTTC
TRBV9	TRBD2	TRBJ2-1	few	CASSPLASGYNEQFF	TGTGCCAGCAGCCCCCTGGCTAGCGGGTACAATGAGCAGTTCTTC
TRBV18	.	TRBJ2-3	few	CASSRPDRPTTDTQYF	TGTGCCAGCTCACGCCCCGACAGGCCTACCACAGATACGCAGTATTTT
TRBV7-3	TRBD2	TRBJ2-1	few	CASSLIGPRASGGLSSYNEQFF	TGTGCCAGCAGCTTAATCGGCCCCCGGGCTAGCGGGGGACTAAGCTCCTACAATGAGCAGTTCTTC
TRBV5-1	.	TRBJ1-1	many	CASSLEVLTTEAFF	TGCGCCAGCAGCTTGGAGGTCCTGACCACTGAAGCTTTCTTT
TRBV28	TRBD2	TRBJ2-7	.	CASSVLAGGWYEQYF	TGTGCCAGCAGTGTACTAGCGGGAGGTTGGTACGAGCAGTACTTC
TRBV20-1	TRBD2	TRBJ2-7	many	CSAGGLAGAYEQYF	TGCAGTGCAGGCGGACTAGCGGGGGCCTACGAGCAGTACTTC
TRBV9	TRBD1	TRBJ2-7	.	CASSGGGDRVWNEQYF	TGTGCCAGCAGCGGTGGGGGGGACAGGGTGTGGAACGAGCAGTACTTC
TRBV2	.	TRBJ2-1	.	CANRDFLDRGEQFF	TGTGCCAACCGGGACTTCCTTGATCGGGGTGAGCAGTTCTTC
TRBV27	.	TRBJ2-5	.	CASSPAIPRYQETQYF	TGTGCCAGCAGTCCCGCTATTCCTCGGTACCAAGAGACCCAGTACTTC
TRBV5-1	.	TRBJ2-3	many	CASSGEDTQYF	TGCGCCAGCTCAGGGGAGGATACGCAGTATTTT
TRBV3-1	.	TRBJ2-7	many	CASSQDKRGAGEQYF	TGTGCCAGCAGCCAAGATAAACGGGGCGCCGGCGAGCAGTACTTC
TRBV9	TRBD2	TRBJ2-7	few	CASSVATSGRSEQYF	TGTGCCAGCAGCGTAGCGACTAGCGGGAGGTCTGAGCAGTACTTC
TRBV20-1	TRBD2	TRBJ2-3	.	CSARGWTSNADTQYF	TGCAGTGCTAGAGGGTGGACTAGCAACGCAGATACGCAGTATTTT
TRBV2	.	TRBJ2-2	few	CASIRDFSNTGELFF	TGTGCCAGCATTAGGGACTTTTCGAACACCGGGGAGCTGTTTTTT
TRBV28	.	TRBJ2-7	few	CASSPGQLTTYEQYF	TGTGCCAGCAGTCCCGGACAGCTGACGACCTACGAGCAGTACTTC
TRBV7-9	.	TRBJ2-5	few	CASSQRLAPETQYF	TGTGCCAGCAGCCAACGACTGGCTCCGGAGACCCAGTACTTC
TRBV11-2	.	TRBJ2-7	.	CASSSPPGGNSYEQYF	TGTGCCAGCAGCTCACCGCCGGGCGGGAACTCCTACGAGCAGTACTTC
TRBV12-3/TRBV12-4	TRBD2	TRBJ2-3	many	CASSSPGLAGPTDTQYF	TGTGCCAGCAGCTCTCCGGGACTAGCGGGACCCACAGATACGCAGTATTTT
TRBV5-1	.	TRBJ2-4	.	CASSLDQGRAKNIQYF	TGCGCCAGCAGCTTGGACCAGGGGAGGGCCAAAAACATTCAGTACTTC
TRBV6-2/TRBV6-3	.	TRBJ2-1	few	CASSLQLPGPKFF	TGTGCCAGCAGTTTGCAACTCCCGGGGCCCAAGTTCTTC
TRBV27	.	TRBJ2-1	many	CASSLVFSSYNEQFF	TGTGCCAGCAGTTTAGTATTTAGCTCCTACAATGAGCAGTTCTTC
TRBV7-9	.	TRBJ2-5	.	CASSAQWGSQETQYF	TGTGCCAGCAGCGCCCAGTGGGGAAGCCAAGAGACCCAGTACTTC
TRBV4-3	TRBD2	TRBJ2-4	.	CASSQDHGLALGIQYF	TGCGCCAGCAGCCAAGACCATGGACTAGCCCTGGGCATTCAGTACTTC
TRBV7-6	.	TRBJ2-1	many	CASSLRGDPYNEQFF	TGTGCCAGCAGCTTGCGTGGGGACCCCTACAATGAGCAGTTCTTC
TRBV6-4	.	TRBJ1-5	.	CASPTARLQPQHF	TGTGCCAGCCCGACAGCCCGGTTGCAGCCCCAGCATTTT
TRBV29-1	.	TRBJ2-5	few	CSVKDSTLKETQYF	TGCAGCGTGAAGGACTCAACTTTAAAAGAGACCCAGTACTTC
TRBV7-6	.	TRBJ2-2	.	CASSLERDPVNTGELFF	TGTGCCAGCAGCTTAGAAAGGGATCCCGTAAACACCGGGGAGCTGTTTTTT
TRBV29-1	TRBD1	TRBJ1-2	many	CTRGQPGYTF	TGCACGAGGGGGCAGCCAGGCTACACCTTC
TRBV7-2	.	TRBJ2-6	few	CASSLTGTAGANVLTF	TGTGCCAGCAGCTTAACAGGTACAGCTGGGGCCAACGTCCTGACTTTC
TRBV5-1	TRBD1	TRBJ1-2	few	CASSPGQPHRNYGYTF	TGCGCCAGCAGCCCGGGACAGCCACACCGTAACTATGGCTACACCTTC
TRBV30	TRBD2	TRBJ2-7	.	CALLGLAGSYEQYF	TGTGCCCTCCTCGGGCTAGCGGGGTCCTACGAGCAGTACTTC
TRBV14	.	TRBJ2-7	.	CASSQRGVQTYEQYF	TGTGCCAGCAGCCAAAGAGGGGTCCAAACCTACGAGCAGTACTTC
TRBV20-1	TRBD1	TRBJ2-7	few	CSPDRGNEQYF	TGCAGCCCCGACAGGGGAAACGAGCAGTACTTC
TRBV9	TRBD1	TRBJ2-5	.	CASSDGPGGRSETQYF	TGTGCCAGCAGCGACGGGCCAGGGGGCCGGTCCGAGACCCAGTACTTC
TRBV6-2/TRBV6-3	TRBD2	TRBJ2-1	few	CASSSTPGTSGGRGWEQFF	TGTGCCAGCAGTTCGACTCCCGGGACTAGCGGGGGGAGAGGGTGGGAGCAGTTCTTC
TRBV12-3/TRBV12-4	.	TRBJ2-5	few	CASRRTSWNQETQYF	TGTGCCAGCAGACGCACCTCCTGGAACCAAGAGACCCAGTACTTC
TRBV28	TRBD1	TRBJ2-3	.	CASSVQGGEADTQYF	TGTGCCAGCAGTGTACAGGGGGGAGAGGCAGATACGCAGTATTTT
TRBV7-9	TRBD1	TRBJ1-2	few	CASSQGTERMNYGYTF	TGTGCCAGCAGCCAAGGGACAGAACGAATGAACTATGGCTACACCTTC
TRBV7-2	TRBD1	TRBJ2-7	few	CASSFFAGTAYEQYF	TGTGCCAGCAGCTTTTTCGCCGGGACAGCATACGAGCAGTACTTC
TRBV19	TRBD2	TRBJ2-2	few	CASSPAGANTGELFF	TGTGCCAGTAGTCCAGCGGGGGCGAACACCGGGGAGCTGTTTTTT
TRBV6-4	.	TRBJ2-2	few	CASKRGPNTGELFF	TGTGCCAGCAAGAGGGGACCGAACACCGGGGAGCTGTTTTTT